This T cell receptor beta chain was captured by sequencing in a study of blood T cells in healthy people across ages. The sample providers were healthy Caucasian people from Russia, aged roughly 6 to 95. Primed by a sample-barcoded 5' primer and a J-beta primer mix, a second PCR proceeded for roughly 6 to 12 cycles. Template switching added a 12-random-nucleotide identifier to every cDNA molecule. In TCRdb, the 5' RACE reads were re-called with MiXCR into one record per CDR3 protein. Here the sample spans 750,000 to 950,000 distinct CDR3 sequences, about a quarter being singletons. This CDR3 spans 14 amino acids. Germline V gene lookup returns CDR1 SNHLY and CDR2 FYNNEI. V shed 4 bases and J shed 2 bases, with 8 bases lying between them. The sample also formed part of further work on T cells of mothers and their children. That paper notes: From each mother came over 9.5 million TCR beta CDR3 reads, and from each child came 2.5 million to 3 million.

The specimen sequenced was blood. This receptor was identified in a boy younger than 18 in good health. The chain recombines TRBV2 with TRBJ1-4; D remains ambiguous. CDR3 amino acids: CASSAEITNEKLFF. CDR3 sequence (DNA): TGTGCCAGCAGTGCGGAGATCACTAATGAAAAACTGTTTTTT.